The 27 T cell receptor beta chains listed next were all sequenced from one sample in a study of T cells in Graves' hyperthyroidism and ophthalmopathy. RNA transcripts were the template for amplifying TCR beta CDR3 regions. Carried out on the TCR CDR3, a first-round RT-PCR used the HTBI primer set. TCRdb processed the multiplex PCR reads anew with MiXCR; each CDR3 protein has one entry. This repertoire shows around 300,000 distinct CDR3 sequences, roughly 13% found once; its top ten account for 30% to 35%. The sample was blood. The receptors stem from a woman aged 40 to 49 with Graves' ophthalmopathy.

This clonotype was recorded at least ten times. This chain connects TRBV10-3 to TRBJ2-5; weak D call: TRBD1 (5 bases). The germline gives CDR1 ENHRY, CDR2 SYGVKD. V lost 6 bases to trimming and J lost 0 bases, with 11 bases between them. This CDR3 comprises 14 residues. CDR3 DNA sequence: TGTGCCATCAGGATTGACAGCAACCAAGAGACCCAGTACTTC. Encoded protein: CAIRIDSNQETQYF.

This clonotype occurred many times. The chain has TRBV28 and TRBJ2-1; the match to TRBD2 covers 14 bases. The CDR3 is made up of 14 amino acids. CDR1 and CDR2 from the germline V gene are MDHEN and SYDVKM. V was clipped by 4 bases and J by 10 bases; unmatched bases: 3. The CDR3 loop is CASSWGTSGSEQFF. The CDR3 DNA follows: TGTGCCAGCAGTTGGGGGACTAGCGGGAGCGAGCAGTTCTTC.

This clonotype was observed at least ten times. The J gene is TRBJ1-2, the V gene TRBV7-9, with D uncertain. Trimming removed 6 bases at V and 6 bases at J, with 11 bases between. The CDR3 is 12 amino acids. Germline V lookup: CDR1 SEHNR, CDR2 FQNEAQ (reference sequence). CDR3 bases: TGTGCCAGCAGTTGGTTCCCGGATGGCTACACCTTC. Its translation: CASSWFPDGYTF.

In this sample, this clonotype turned up many times. The chain has TRBV11-2 and TRBJ1-2, with D uncertain. Germline V gives CDR1 SGHAT, CDR2 FQNNGV. The CDR3 loop spans 12 amino acids. V was cut by 6 bases and J by 8 bases, with 13 bases left in between. The CDR3 DNA is TGTGCCAGCAGACGAGACCGTGGAGGCTACACCTTC. Protein product: CASRRDRGGYTF.

Ten or more counts support this clonotype. This chain uses TRBV28 with TRBJ1-3; weak D call: TRBD1 (5 bases). The CDR3 is 16 amino acids. Germline loops: CDR1 MDHEN, CDR2 SYDVKM. V shed 5 bases and J shed 8 bases, with 22 bases lying between them. The CDR3 DNA follows: TGTGCCAGCAGTCCCCGGCAGGGAAGGGGTTTGCACACCATATATTTT. Its translation: CASSPRQGRGLHTIYF.

Many counts were recorded for this clonotype. The V call is TRBV6-1, the J call TRBJ2-2; D gene ambiguous. The CDR3 has 13 residues. V lost 6 bases to trimming and J lost 1 base, with 6 bases between them. Germline-derived CDR1 and CDR2 are MNHNS and SASEGT. The CDR3 loop is CASRPKNTGELFF. In DNA, the CDR3 is TGTGCCAGCAGACCCAAGAACACCGGGGAGCTGTTTTTT.

This sequence joins TRBV20-1 and TRBJ1-1; D gene uncertain. Germline values: CDR1 DFQATT, CDR2 SNEGSKA (reference sequence). The CDR3 sequence is 12 residues long. V was shortened by 7 bases and J by 0 bases, with 9 bases between the two germline ends. The CDR3 loop is CSGRELNTEAFF. The CDR3 DNA is TGCAGTGGCAGAGAACTGAACACTGAAGCTTTCTTT.

Many counts were recorded for this clonotype. The J gene is TRBJ1-1, the V gene TRBV19; D is uncertain. The CDR3 runs to 14 residues. Trimming took off 4 bases at V and 3 bases at J, with 12 bases between the two ends. The germline CDR1 and CDR2 sequences are LNHDA and SQIVND (reference sequence). Here the CDR3 reads CASSRSSLYTEAFF. In DNA, the CDR3 is TGTGCCAGTAGTAGAAGCAGCCTCTACACTGAAGCTTTCTTT.

The gene calls are TRBV6-5 and TRBJ2-7; D remains ambiguous. Germline V gives CDR1 MNHEY, CDR2 SVGAGI. The CDR3 contains 15 residues. V was trimmed by 0 bases and J by 1 base, leaving 10 bases between them. CDR3 sequence: CASSYSSMGSYEQYF. The CDR3 DNA reads TGTGCCAGCAGTTACTCGAGCATGGGATCCTACGAGCAGTACTTC.

The chain couples TRBV6-5 to TRBJ1-5, with D perhaps matching TRBD1 (5 bases). This CDR3 is built from 15 residues. The germline V gene encodes CDR1 MNHEY and CDR2 SVGAGI. V shed 0 bases and J shed 5 bases, with 11 bases lying between them. In DNA form, the CDR3 reads TGTGCCAGCAGTTACTCCGGACATTTTGATCAGCCCCAGCATTTT. It codes for CASSYSGHFDQPQHF.

This clonotype has at least ten counts. This rearrangement joins TRBV2 to TRBJ1-5; D is unclear. Germline loops: CDR1 SNHLY, CDR2 FYNNEI. Trimming took off 3 bases at V and 6 bases at J, with 9 bases between the two ends. There are 13 residues in the CDR3. CDR3 nucleotides: TGTGCCAGCAGTGAGGGAGGGTCTCAGCCCCAGCATTTT. Residues: CASSEGGSQPQHF.

This chain joins TRBV7-9 and TRBJ2-3, with D possibly matching TRBD2 (6 bases). The CDR3 runs 16 residues. CDR1 and CDR2 (germline): SEHNR, FQNEAQ (reference sequence). V lost 3 bases and J lost 0, with 13 bases in between. CDR3 coding DNA: TGTGCCAGCAGCTTGCAGTGGGGGACTAGCACAGATACGCAGTATTTT. Protein sequence: CASSLQWGTSTDTQYF.

Ten or more counts support this clonotype. The chain uses TRBV11-2 and TRBJ1-2; D ambiguous. The CDR3 sequence is 15 residues long. The germline V gene encodes CDR1 SGHAT and CDR2 FQNNGV. V was shortened by 2 bases and J by 5 bases, with 15 bases between the two germline ends. The CDR3 region has the DNA TGTGCCAGCAGCTTAACGACCGCAATGTGGTATGGCTACACCTTC. Translation: CASSLTTAMWYGYTF.

This clonotype has only a few counts. One base away lies a much larger clone, so this may be a sequencing read error. This chain uses TRBV12-3 or TRBV12-4 with TRBJ1-4, with a tentative D call TRBD1 (6 bases). There are 15 residues in the CDR3. V lost 1 base and J lost 7, with 13 bases in between. CDR3 sequence reads: CASSLGGAISEKLFF. In DNA, the CDR3 is TGTGCCAGCAGTTTAGGGGGGGCTATAAGTGAAAAACTGTTTTTT.

This clonotype was found many times. The chain carries TRBV7-9 and TRBJ1-1, with unresolved D. The CDR3 has 14 residues. From germline, CDR1 is SEHNR and CDR2 FQNEAQ (reference sequence). The V and J ends lost 0 bases and 1 base respectively, with 6 bases between them. CDR3 coding DNA: TGTGCCAGCAGCTTAGCCAGCTCGAACACTGAAGCTTTCTTT. As protein: CASSLASSNTEAFF. Complete variable domain (other parts from reference TRBV7-9 and TRBJ1-1): DTGVSQNPRHKITKRGQNVTFRCDPISEHNRLYWYRQTLGQGPEFLTYFQNEAQLEKSRLLSDRFSAERPKGSFSTLEIQRTEQGDSAMYLCASSLASSNTEAFFGQGTRLTVV.

The sample holds many counts of this clonotype. The chain combines TRBV7-9 with TRBJ1-2, with TRBD1 matching 7 bases. Germline values: CDR1 SEHNR, CDR2 FQNEAQ (reference sequence). Trimming at V came to 4 bases and at J to 0 bases, leaving 2 bases not matched to a gene. The CDR3 is 14 amino acids. CDR3 coding DNA: TGTGCCAGCAGCTCGGGACAGTCTAACTATGGCTACACCTTC. This sequence encodes CASSSGQSNYGYTF.

The CDR3 here is CASSEVGGAQHF. The DNA of the CDR3 is TGTGCCAGCAGTGAAGTAGGGGGGGCCCAGCATTTT. The J gene is TRBJ1-5, the V gene TRBV6-1; possibly TRBD1 for D (6 bases). The CDR3 length is 12 residues. Germline V CDR1 and CDR2: MNHNS, SASEGT. V was pared by 1 base and J by 11 bases, with 9 bases between.

V and J are TRBV2 and TRBJ2-1, with D unresolved. The V end lost 2 bases, the J end lost 5 bases, and 19 bases lay between the germline ends. There are 17 residues in the CDR3. Germline V gene lookup returns CDR1 SNHLY and CDR2 FYNNEI. The CDR3 DNA is TGTGCCAGCAGTGAAAGAGGTTTGTTGCTGGAGCACAATGAGCAGTTCTTC. Amino acid sequence: CASSERGLLLEHNEQFF.

This clonotype was seen at least ten times. For the CDR3, the DNA is TGTGCCAGCAGTCTGACAGGGGGCGAGCAGTTCTTC. Its protein is CASSLTGGEQFF. V usage is TRBV27 and J usage is TRBJ2-1; TRBD1 agrees at 10 bases. The CDR3 totals 12 residues. Germline lookup yields CDR1 MNHEY and CDR2 SMNVEV (reference sequence). Trimming cost V 5 bases and J 10 bases; bases outside gene matches: 2.

The V gene is TRBV4-1, the J gene TRBJ1-4; no reliable D call. Germline assignment: CDR1 MGHRA and CDR2 YSYEKL. Trimming shortened V by 4 bases and J by 6 bases, and 18 bases separated the two germline ends. The CDR3 contains 16 residues. This chain's CDR3 is CASSPIVEGGYEKLFF. The CDR3 DNA reads as TGCGCCAGCAGCCCGATTGTGGAGGGTGGCTATGAAAAACTGTTTTTT.

This clonotype was detected ten times or more. V is TRBV6-4 and J is TRBJ1-4; D not resolved. V gave up 6 bases and J gave up 7 bases, with 18 bases separating them. The CDR3 is made up of 15 amino acids. The germline gives CDR1 MRHNA, CDR2 SNTAGT. CDR3 coding DNA: TGTGCCAGCAGCCTGAGGACCGATGCGGCTGAAAAACTGTTTTTT. It is translated as CASSLRTDAAEKLFF.

The chain couples TRBV20-1 to TRBJ2-1; TRBD2 aligns across 13 bases. The V segment lost 7 bases and the J segment 15 bases; nucleotides outside the gene matches: 15. The CDR3 extends over 14 amino acids. Per germline, CDR1 DFQATT and CDR2 SNEGSKA (reference sequence). Written as DNA, the CDR3 is TGCAGTGTTGGAGGACTAGCGGGAGCGGGATCTCGGTTCTTC. Residues: CSVGGLAGAGSRFF.

This clonotype was found many times. This chain links TRBV29-1 with TRBJ2-1; 10 positions agree with TRBD2. CDR3 size: 14 residues. Per the germline V gene, CDR1 is SQVTM and CDR2 is ANQGSEA. V dropped 4 bases and J dropped 10; count of bases not matched to a gene: 10. The CDR3 coding sequence is TGCAGCGTTGGAAGCGGGGGGGCCTTGGTCGAGCAGTTCTTC. Protein sequence: CSVGSGGALVEQFF.

This clonotype showed up just a few times. The CDR3 nucleotides are TGTGCCAGTAGTATCCCCGGACTAGCCGGCGAGCAGTACTTC. As protein: CASSIPGLAGEQYF. The rearrangement joins TRBV19 to TRBJ2-7; 8 bases align to TRBD2. V lost 3 bases to trimming and J lost 6 bases; unmatched junction nucleotides: 7. The CDR3 consists of 14 residues. Germline V gene sequence: CDR1 LNHDA, CDR2 SQIVND (reference sequence). Supplemented by reference TRBV19 and TRBJ2-7, the full variable domain reads DGGITQSPKYLFRKEGQNVTLSCEQNLNHDAMYWYRQDPGQGLRLIYYSQIVNDFQKGDIAEGYSVSREKKESFPLTVTSAQKNPTAFYLCASSIPGLAGEQYFGPGTRLTVT.

Many counts were recorded for this clonotype. This chain joins TRBV7-2 and TRBJ1-2, with TRBD1 matching 9 bases. CDR1 and CDR2 from the germline V gene are SGHTA and FQGNSA. This CDR3 region has 15 residues. The V and J ends lost 5 bases and 8 bases, in that order; junction bases with no gene match: 12. In nucleotides, the CDR3 is TGTGCCAGCAGCGCCACGGGGGGGACAGGGTTCGGCTACACCTTC. Its translation: CASSATGGTGFGYTF.

Ten or more counts support this clonotype. J is TRBJ1-1 and V is TRBV27, with D uncertain. Germline V gene data show CDR1 as MNHEY and CDR2 as SMNVEV (reference sequence). The CDR3 sequence is 13 residues long. V lost 5 bases and J 1 base, leaving 8 bases between the germline ends. The CDR3 loop reads CASSIMKNTEAFF. The CDR3 region has the DNA TGTGCCAGCAGTATAATGAAGAACACTGAAGCTTTCTTT.

This chain uses TRBV4-1 with TRBJ1-1, with 8 bases identical to TRBD1. Trimming removed 4 bases from V and 4 bases from J; junction bases left unmatched: 2. Germline V CDR1 and CDR2: MGHRA, YSYEKL. The CDR3 is 13 amino acids. The CDR3: CASSRTGITEAFF. Here the CDR3 DNA reads TGCGCCAGCAGCCGGACAGGGATCACTGAAGCTTTCTTT.